Each of the 15 T cell receptor beta chains below was sequenced from the same sample in a study of OX40 agonist ivuxolimab in advanced cancers. Clones were sequenced by immunoSEQ multiplex PCR, and TCRdb holds only the in-frame ones, with some missing. The sample holds about 70,000 clones; around 80% are singletons and the top ten take approximately 5%. The sequencing used CD4+ or CD8+ T cells sorted from blood, collected in a trial of the OX40 agonist ivuxolimab. The receptors here all came from an adult with an advanced solid tumor such as melanoma, head and neck, liver or kidney cancer.

The V gene is TRBV5-4, the J gene TRBJ1-2, with TRBD1 identical over 7 bases. CDR3 length equals 13 residues. V was pared by 4 bases and J by 3 bases, with 3 bases of the junction left unmatched. Germline loops: CDR1 SGHNT, CDR2 YYREEE (reference sequence). The CDR3 DNA follows: TGTGCCAGCAGCCTAGACAGGGACTATGGCTACACCTTC. Translation gives CASSLDRDYGYTF.

The chain links TRBV19 to TRBJ1-2; D unclear. Germline V CDR1 and CDR2: LNHDA, SQIVND (reference sequence). CDR3 length equals 14 residues. The V end lost 0 bases, the J end lost 2 bases, and 7 bases lay between the germline ends. The CDR3 loop reads CASSIELRNYGYTF. DNA for the CDR3: TGTGCCAGTAGTATAGAACTTAGAAACTATGGCTACACCTTC.

This chain uses TRBV7-8 with TRBJ2-5, with D perhaps assigned TRBD1 or TRBD2 (5 bases each). Trimming removed 1 base from V and 5 bases from J, with 8 bases in between. The germline CDR1 and CDR2 sequences are SGHVS and FQNEAQ. The CDR3 is made up of 13 amino acids. The CDR3 is CASSLVGGETQYF. The CDR3 DNA is TGTGCCAGCAGCTTAGTTGGGGGTGAGACCCAGTACTTC. Drawing the rest from reference TRBV7-8 and TRBJ2-5, the complete variable domain is GAGVSQSPRYKVAKRGQDVALRCDPISGHVSLFWYQQALGQGPEFLTYFQNEAQLDKSGLPSDRFFAERPEGSVSTLKIQRTQQEDSAVYLCASSLVGGETQYFGPGTRLLVL.

V is TRBV5-1 and J is TRBJ2-7; possibly TRBD1 for D (6 bases). The CDR3 has 15 residues. Germline CDR1 and CDR2: SGHRS and YFSETQ. The V end was cut by 8 bases, the J end by 2 bases, with 20 bases between. The CDR3 sequence is CASRPQQGVPYEQYF. The CDR3 region has the DNA TGCGCCAGTAGACCCCAACAGGGAGTACCCTACGAGCAGTACTTC.

This chain connects TRBV7-7 to TRBJ2-1, with 7 bases that match TRBD2. Germline lookup yields CDR1 SSHAT and CDR2 FNYEAQ (reference sequence). CDR3 length equals 16 residues. J lost 4 bases, V lost 5 bases, and 11 bases had no gene match. The CDR3 is CASSPTLADSYNEQFF. The CDR3 DNA follows: TGTGCCAGCAGCCCGACGCTAGCGGATAGTTACAATGAGCAGTTCTTC.

The chain joins TRBV2 to TRBJ1-1; possible D gene TRBD1, 5 bases. The CDR3 extends over 14 amino acids. Trimming took off 7 bases at V and 4 bases at J, with 16 bases between the two ends. Germline values: CDR1 SNHLY, CDR2 FYNNEI. The CDR3: CASTPQGAITEAFF. Written as DNA, the CDR3 is TGTGCCAGCACCCCGCAGGGCGCGATCACTGAAGCTTTCTTT.

The CDR3 here is CASSLVRDITEAFF. Written as DNA, the CDR3 is TGTGCCAGCAGCTTAGTTAGGGATATCACTGAAGCTTTCTTT. The genes are TRBV11-3 and TRBJ1-1; D is unclear. Germline V gene data show CDR1 as SGHNT and CDR2 as YENEEA. CDR3 length equals 14 residues. V gave up 1 base and J gave up 4 bases, with 10 bases separating them.

The V call is TRBV10-3, the J call TRBJ1-1; D remains ambiguous. V was cut by 10 bases and J by 5 bases, with 11 bases left in between. The germline V gene has CDR1 ENHRY and CDR2 SYGVKD. The CDR3 spans 11 residues. In DNA, the CDR3 is TGTGCCACTAAGGCGGGGACTGAAGCTTTCTTT. It codes for CATKAGTEAFF.

Written as DNA, the CDR3 is TGTGCCAGCAGCCCCCGGTCCGAACCCCTCCACTTT. Translated, it gives CASSPRSEPLHF. V usage is TRBV7-9 and J usage is TRBJ1-6, with D unclear. V lost 5 bases, J lost 12 bases, and 11 bases lay in between. CDR3 length: 12 residues. From germline, CDR1 is SEHNR and CDR2 FQNEAQ (reference sequence).

The chain couples TRBV7-9 to TRBJ2-7; weak D call: TRBD2 (6 bases). V was shortened by 2 bases and J by 7 bases, with 12 bases between the two germline ends. This CDR3 comprises 13 residues. The germline V gene encodes CDR1 SEHNR and CDR2 FQNEAQ (reference sequence). CDR3: CASSLSGVEEQYF. In DNA form, the CDR3 reads TGTGCCAGCAGCTTATCGGGGGTGGAAGAGCAGTACTTC.

The chain combines TRBV5-1 with TRBJ2-3; D is uncertain. V dropped 1 base and J dropped 0 bases, with 6 bases sitting between them. Germline CDR1 SGHRS, CDR2 YFSETQ. CDR3 length: 14 residues. The CDR3 coding sequence is TGCGCCAGCAGCTTGACAGAGAGCACAGATACGCAGTATTTT. Its translation: CASSLTESTDTQYF.

The DNA for the CDR3 is TGTGCCAGCAGCAGGGTTAGGACAGTACCCTACGAGCAGTACTTC. Translation gives CASSRVRTVPYEQYF. The J gene is TRBJ2-5, the V gene TRBV21-1; no check of the table's D call, TRBD1, against the DNA was made. The DNA end is a closer match to TRBJ2-7, so the J assignment may be wrong. TRBV21-1 is tagged as a pseudogene. The CDR3 contains 15 residues.

The rearrangement joins TRBV10-2 to TRBJ1-1; D uncertain. The CDR3 loop spans 14 amino acids. CDR1 is WSHSY, CDR2 SAAADI, per germline. The V end was cut by 3 bases, the J end by 4 bases, with 12 bases between. The CDR3 nucleotides read TGCGCCAGCAGTGACGGGCCGACCCCCACTGAAGCTTTCTTT. It is translated as CASSDGPTPTEAFF.

This clone was recorded a few times. The rearrangement links TRBV4-3 to TRBJ2-1; D is unresolved. CDR1 and CDR2 (germline): LGHNA, YSLEER. The CDR3 spans 18 residues. Trimming stripped 0 bases from V and 5 bases from J, with 20 bases between. The chain's CDR3 is CASSQDALALVRHNEQFF. CDR3 in DNA: TGCGCCAGCAGCCAAGACGCTTTAGCCCTTGTTCGGCACAATGAGCAGTTCTTC.

The chain couples TRBV10-1 to TRBJ2-7; D gene ambiguous. Germline CDR1 is WNHNN and CDR2 is SYGVQD (reference sequence). CDR3 length: 12 residues. Trimming stripped 3 bases from V and 6 bases from J, with 9 bases between. The CDR3 sequence is CASSDRPGEQYF. The CDR3 DNA is TGCGCCAGCAGTGACAGGCCAGGCGAGCAGTACTTC.